The rows below give T cell receptor beta chains drawn from one sample of a study of molecular identifiers for immune sequencing clone quantification. Each CDR3 protein is one row after TCRdb ran MiXCR on the PCR reads. The data contain approximately 54,000 distinct CDR3 sequences, less than 25% of them singletons. The sequenced material came from naive CD8+ T cells from blood, with Jurkat cell RNA spiked in. These receptors came from a human donor in good health. Some libraries in this study had Jurkat cell RNA spiked in. The CDR3 runs from the conserved cysteine through the conserved F or W. Where a row states a size, it is once, few, many or the class of an expanded clone; other rows omit it.

j_call | v_call | clone_size | cdr3_aa
TRBJ2-5 | TRBV7-2 | many | CASTQGGGQETQYF
TRBJ1-1 | TRBV6-2/TRBV6-3 | many | CASSLQGSTEAFF
TRBJ2-3 | TRBV27 | many | CASSPINRGRNAVSDTQYF
TRBJ2-2 | TRBV7-9 | many | CASSLGTSGSVGELFF
TRBJ2-1 | TRBV6-2/TRBV6-3 | . | CASSPHGGSDNEQFF
TRBJ2-1 | TRBV30 | few | CAWRDRSSYNEQFF
TRBJ2-5 | TRBV12-5 | many | CASGLRLDRGETQYF
TRBJ1-2 | TRBV29-1 | many | CSVDAGQGADGYTF
TRBJ1-3 | TRBV27 | many | CASSPQGGYGNTIYF
TRBJ1-4 | TRBV27 | many | CASSQQGSEKLFF
TRBJ1-5 | TRBV28 | . | CASSPWLGNQLQHF
TRBJ2-7 | TRBV27 | many | CASSPGRAYEQYF
TRBJ1-6 | TRBV4-3 | many | CASSQEGSGNSPLHF
TRBJ2-5 | TRBV4-1 | many | CASSQDILAARETQYF
TRBJ2-7 | TRBV20-1 | few | CSARDLALAPREQYF
TRBJ2-7 | TRBV5-8 | many | CASSYGTGYRYEQYF
TRBJ2-7 | TRBV27 | many | CASSLGLLDEQYF
TRBJ1-2 | TRBV29-1 | . | CSVEDRAVTNYGYTF
TRBJ1-3 | TRBV4-3 | few | CASSHDRGSGNTIYF
TRBJ2-5 | TRBV13 | few | CASSLGHSPETQYF
TRBJ1-1 | TRBV15 | many | CATSRATPGFAFTEAFF
TRBJ2-7 | TRBV7-2 | many | CASSPIRIVGPLSGVEQYF
TRBJ1-2 | TRBV30 | few | CAWIGRGLTGYTF
TRBJ2-7 | TRBV29-1 | many | CSVSGTGYSEQYF
TRBJ2-7 | TRBV7-2 | many | CASRLTGPEQYF
TRBJ2-7 | TRBV7-2 | many | CASSPGEGPYEQYF
TRBJ1-5 | TRBV19 | many | CASSMSRGRGQPQHF
TRBJ1-3 | TRBV12-3/TRBV12-4 | many | CASSLDPGQGLNTIYF
TRBJ2-1 | TRBV7-3 | many | CASSSSDSSYNEQFF
TRBJ2-1 | TRBV2 | few | CASFASTAYNEQFF
TRBJ1-5 | TRBV6-2/TRBV6-3 | . | CATGQGSIQPQHF
TRBJ2-2 | TRBV11-2 | many | CASSLASGDENTGELFF
TRBJ2-3 | TRBV12-3/TRBV12-4 | many | CASSFLAGVGTDTQYF
TRBJ1-5 | TRBV7-2 | many | CASSLAGGVGQPQHF
TRBJ1-1 | TRBV2 | . | CASSDLGGTEAFF
TRBJ2-3 | TRBV5-8 | many | CASSLTAGGSDTQYF
TRBJ1-1 | TRBV5-4 | many | CASIADEGPSNQAFF
TRBJ2-5 | TRBV25-1 | many | CASSGSPVGHQETQYF
TRBJ2-2 | TRBV14 | . | CASSSVTGGRDTGELFF
TRBJ1-1 | TRBV4-3 | many | CASSQAGGANTEAFF
TRBJ2-5 | TRBV5-5 | once | CASSLTFGQGFFQATQYF
TRBJ1-1 | TRBV7-9 | few | CASSPWDSPNTEAFF
TRBJ2-3 | TRBV5-4 | many | CASSLAPVAGSSTDTQYF
TRBJ2-4 | TRBV19 | many | CASSIVGQVMDIQYF
TRBJ2-3 | TRBV9 | few | CASSVAGTDTQYF